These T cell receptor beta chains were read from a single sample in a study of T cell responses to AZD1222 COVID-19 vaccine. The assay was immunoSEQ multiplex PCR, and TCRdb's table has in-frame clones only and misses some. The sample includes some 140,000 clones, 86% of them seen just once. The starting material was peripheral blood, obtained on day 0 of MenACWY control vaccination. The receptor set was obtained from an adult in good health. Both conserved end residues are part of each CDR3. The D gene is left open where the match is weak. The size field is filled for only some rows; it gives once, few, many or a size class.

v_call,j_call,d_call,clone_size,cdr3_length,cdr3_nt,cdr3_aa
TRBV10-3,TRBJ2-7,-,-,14,TGTGCCATCAGTCCGTCCGGCGGAGGTTACGAGCAGTACTTC,CAISPSGGGYEQYF
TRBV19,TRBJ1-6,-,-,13,TGTGCCAGTAGTAGGACAGATAATTCACCCCTCCACTTT,CASSRTDNSPLHF
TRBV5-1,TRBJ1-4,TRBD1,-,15,TGCGCCAGCAGCTTTAATGGACAGGGGGATGAAAAACTGTTTTTT,CASSFNGQGDEKLFF
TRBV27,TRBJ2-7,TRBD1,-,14,TGTGCCAGCAGCCGGGACAGGGGGTCCTACGAGCAGTACTTC,CASSRDRGSYEQYF
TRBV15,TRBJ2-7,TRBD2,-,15,TGTGCCACCAGCAGTGGGACTAGCGGGAGGTACGAGCAGTACTTC,CATSSGTSGRYEQYF
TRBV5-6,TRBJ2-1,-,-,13,TGTGCCAGCAGCTATACGAGGGGGAATGAGCAGTTCTTC,CASSYTRGNEQFF
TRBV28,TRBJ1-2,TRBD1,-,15,TGTGCCAGCAGTACCGGACAGGGGGAAGGCTATGGCTACACCTTC,CASSTGQGEGYGYTF
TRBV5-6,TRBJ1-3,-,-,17,TGTGCCAGCAGCTTGGGACACGACGGCCGTCAAGGAAACACCATATATTTT,CASSLGHDGRQGNTIYF
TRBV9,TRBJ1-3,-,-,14,TGTGCCAGCAGCGCCGGGACAACTGGAAACACCATATATTTT,CASSAGTTGNTIYF
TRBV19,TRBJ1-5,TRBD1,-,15,TGTGCCAGTAGTATAACAGGGGGCTCAAATCAGCCCCAGCATTTT,CASSITGGSNQPQHF
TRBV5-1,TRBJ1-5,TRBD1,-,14,TGCGCCAGCAGCCCGGCGACAGGGCGTCAGCCCCAGCATTTT,CASSPATGRQPQHF
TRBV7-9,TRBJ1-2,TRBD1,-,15,TGTGCCAGCAGTCCGCCGGGGGCAGGGGGATACGGCTACACCTTC,CASSPPGAGGYGYTF
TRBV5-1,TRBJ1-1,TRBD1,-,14,TGCGCCAGCAGCCAGGACAGGGGGAACACTGAAGCTTTCTTT,CASSQDRGNTEAFF
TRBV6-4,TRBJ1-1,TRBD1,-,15,TGTGCCAGCAGTGAGAGGCAGGGGGCACGCACTGAAGCTTTCTTT,CASSERQGARTEAFF
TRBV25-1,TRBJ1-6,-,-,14,TGTGCCAGCAGTGATCGGGGCCATAATTCACCCCTCCACTTT,CASSDRGHNSPLHF
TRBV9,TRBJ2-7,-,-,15,TGTGCCAGCAGCTTTACTGGGACCTCGACAGGCGAGCAGTACTTC,CASSFTGTSTGEQYF
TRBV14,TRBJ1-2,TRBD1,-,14,TGTGCCAGCAGCCAGTTATCAGGGGGCTATGGCTACACCTTC,CASSQLSGGYGYTF
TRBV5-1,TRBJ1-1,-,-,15,TGCGCCAGCAGCGCCCCGGACCTTGGCGGCACTGAAGCTTTCTTT,CASSAPDLGGTEAFF
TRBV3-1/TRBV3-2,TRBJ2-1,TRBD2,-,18,TGTGCCAGCAGCCCTGGGACTAGCGGGGGGGCCCCCTACAATGAGCAGTTCTTC,CASSPGTSGGAPYNEQFF
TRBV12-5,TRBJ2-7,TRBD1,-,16,TGTGCTAGTGGTTTGGTACACGGCGGCAGGGGGTACGAGCAGTACTTC,CASGLVHGGRGYEQYF
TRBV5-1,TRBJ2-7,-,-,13,TGCGCCAGCAGCTTGTTGGGGAGTTACGAGCAGTACTTC,CASSLLGSYEQYF
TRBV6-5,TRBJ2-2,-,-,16,TGTGCCAGCAGTTCCGAGAGTGAACGTGGCACCGGGGAGCTGTTTTTT,CASSSESERGTGELFF
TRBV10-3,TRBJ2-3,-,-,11,TGTGCCATCAGTGAAGCGGATACGCAGTATTTT,CAISEADTQYF
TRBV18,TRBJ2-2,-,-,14,TGTGCCAGCTCTCGGGACGGAAACACCGGGGAGCTGTTTTTT,CASSRDGNTGELFF
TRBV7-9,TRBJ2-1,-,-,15,TGTGCCAGCAGCCCTGGTATCCTACTCGCTGGTGAGCAGTTCTTC,CASSPGILLAGEQFF
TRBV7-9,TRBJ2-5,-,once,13,TGTGCCAGCAGCTTAGCGGGAGGAGAGACCCAGTACTTC,CASSLAGGETQYF
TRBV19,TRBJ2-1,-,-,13,TGTGCCAGTAGTATCACCCGGGATGGTGAGCAGTTCTTC,CASSITRDGEQFF
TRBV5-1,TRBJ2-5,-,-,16,TGCGCCAGCAGCTTGGGGACACTTTCAGAGGAAGAGACCCAGTACTTC,CASSLGTLSEEETQYF
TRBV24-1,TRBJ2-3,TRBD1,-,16,TGTGCCACCAGTGATTACGGACAGGATGGCACAGATACGCAGTATTTT,CATSDYGQDGTDTQYF
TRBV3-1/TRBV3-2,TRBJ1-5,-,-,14,TGTGCCAGCAGCCAAGATCCCCAGTCTCAGCCCCAGCATTTT,CASSQDPQSQPQHF
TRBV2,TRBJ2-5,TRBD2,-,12,TGTGCCAGAAGTTTAGCGGGGGGGACCCAGTACTTC,CARSLAGGTQYF
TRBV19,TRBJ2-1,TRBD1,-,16,TGTGCCAGTAGTATAGTGGGACAGGGGACTAACAATGAGCAGTTCTTC,CASSIVGQGTNNEQFF
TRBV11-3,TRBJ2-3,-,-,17,TGTGCCAGCAGCTTAGCGGGTACGGCAGGGGAGACAGATACGCAGTATTTT,CASSLAGTAGETDTQYF
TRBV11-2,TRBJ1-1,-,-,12,TGTGCCAGCAGCTGGGGGGCAGGGGAAGCTTTCTTT,CASSWGAGEAFF
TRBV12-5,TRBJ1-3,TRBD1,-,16,TGTGCTAGTGGTTTGGTAACAGGGGGCTCTGGAAACACCATATATTTT,CASGLVTGGSGNTIYF
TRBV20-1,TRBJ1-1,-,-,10,TGCAGTGCTAGAGGTTCTGAAGCTTTCTTT,CSARGSEAFF
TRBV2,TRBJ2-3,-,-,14,TGTGCCAGCACTAGGACTTCTAGCACAGATACGCAGTATTTT,CASTRTSSTDTQYF
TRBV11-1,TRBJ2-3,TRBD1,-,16,TGTGCCAGCAGTCGAACCCGGGACAGGGCCGCAGATACGCAGTATTTT,CASSRTRDRAADTQYF
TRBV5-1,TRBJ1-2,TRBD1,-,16,TGCGCCAGCAGCGAACGCGCAAGACAGGGGGCGGATGGCTACACCTTC,CASSERARQGADGYTF
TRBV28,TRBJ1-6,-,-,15,TGTGCCAGCAGCTACCCTCGGGACTATAATTCACCCCTCCACTTT,CASSYPRDYNSPLHF
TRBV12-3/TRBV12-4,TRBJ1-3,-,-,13,TGTGCCAGCAGCCTCCGACAGCGAAACACCATATATTTT,CASSLRQRNTIYF
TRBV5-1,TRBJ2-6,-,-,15,TGCGCCAGCAGAGACCCTTACTCTGGGGCCAACGTCCTGACTTTC,CASRDPYSGANVLTF
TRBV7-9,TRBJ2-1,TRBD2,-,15,TGTGCCAGCAGCGGGACTAGCGGGTTTAGCAATGAGCAGTTCTTC,CASSGTSGFSNEQFF
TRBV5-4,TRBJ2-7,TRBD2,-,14,TGTGCCAGCAGCTTGGCGACTAGCGGCTACGAGCAGTACTTC,CASSLATSGYEQYF
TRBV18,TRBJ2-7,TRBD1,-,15,TGTGCCAGCTCACCAAACACAGGGGGTGTCGACGAGCAGTACTTC,CASSPNTGGVDEQYF
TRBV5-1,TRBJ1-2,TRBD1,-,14,TGCGCCAGCAGGACAGGGTTCGCTAACTATGGCTACACCTTC,CASRTGFANYGYTF
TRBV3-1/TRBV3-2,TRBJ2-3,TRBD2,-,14,TGTGTCTCGAGCGGGGGCCCTGGAACAGATACGCAGTATTTT,CVSSGGPGTDTQYF
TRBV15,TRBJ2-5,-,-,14,TGTGCCACCGCCGCCAGGGTTGGAGAAGAGACCCAGTACTTC,CATAARVGEETQYF
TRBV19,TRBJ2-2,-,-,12,TGTGCCAGTAGTATTGGATCCGGGGAGCTGTTTTTT,CASSIGSGELFF
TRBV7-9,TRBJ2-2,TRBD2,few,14,TGTGCCAGCAGCTTTACTAGCGTCACCGGGGAGCTGTTTTTT,CASSFTSVTGELFF
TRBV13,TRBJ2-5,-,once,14,TGTGCCAGCAGCCCAAAGAGGACGGCGGGGACCCAGTACTTC,CASSPKRTAGTQYF
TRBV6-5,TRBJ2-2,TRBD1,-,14,TGTGCCAGCAGTCAGGGGGCGACCACCGGGGAGCTGTTTTTT,CASSQGATTGELFF
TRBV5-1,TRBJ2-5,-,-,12,TGCGCCAGCAGCTTGGCAGCAGAGACCCAGTACTTC,CASSLAAETQYF
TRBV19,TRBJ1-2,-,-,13,TGTGCCAGTAGATGGGGAGGCAGTAGTGGCTACACCTTC,CASRWGGSSGYTF
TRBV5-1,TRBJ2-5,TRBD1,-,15,TGCGCCAGCAGCTTGGGGGGACAGGTAGGAGATACCCAGTACTTC,CASSLGGQVGDTQYF
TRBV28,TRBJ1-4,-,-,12,TGTGCCAGCGCAATTATTAATGAAAAACTGTTTTTT,CASAIINEKLFF
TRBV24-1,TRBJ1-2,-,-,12,TGTGCCACCAGTGATTTGGGCGGTGGCTACACCTTC,CATSDLGGGYTF